These 21 T cell receptor beta chains came from one sample sequenced in a study of OX40 agonist ivuxolimab in advanced cancers. Libraries came from the immunoSEQ multiplex PCR assay. TCRdb took over this immuneACCESS table, retaining in-frame rearrangements with V and J assigned. Such tables are incomplete; in checked studies, under half of the missing clones stem from an unresolved V gene, and the remainder is unexplained. For this sample there are tens of thousands of clones; about 86% appear just once. 0.35% to 0.45% of the sample lies in the top ten. The material was CD4+ or CD8+ T cells sorted from blood, obtained in a trial of the OX40 agonist ivuxolimab. The source of these receptors is an adult with an advanced solid tumor such as melanoma, head and neck, liver or kidney cancer.

The chain joins TRBV2 to TRBJ2-7; D ambiguous. Germline V gene lookup returns CDR1 SNHLY and CDR2 FYNNEI. CDR3 length: 13 residues. Trimming stripped 3 bases from V and 6 bases from J, with 12 bases between. CDR3 nucleotide sequence: TGTGCCAGCAGTGATCGGTTGGCTAGCGAGCAGTACTTC. Amino acids: CASSDRLASEQYF.

The chain has TRBV2 and TRBJ2-1; D not certain. The V end lost 6 bases, the J end lost 2 bases, and 20 bases lay between the germline ends. The CDR3 loop spans 17 amino acids. Germline V gene lookup returns CDR1 SNHLY and CDR2 FYNNEI. CDR3 DNA: TGTGCCAGCAGAAAGGAGACCCTTATGGCTGCCTACAATGAGCAGTTCTTC. Residues: CASRKETLMAAYNEQFF.

A remark on this clone: The CDR3 does not end in the conserved phenylalanine or tryptophan, so this is likely a read error. The chain couples TRBV27 to TRBJ1-2; D might be TRBD1 (6 bases). Per the germline V gene, CDR1 is MNHEY and CDR2 is SMNVEV (reference sequence). This CDR3 contains 14 residues. The V gene lost 3 bases and the J gene lost 8 bases, with 16 bases spanning the gap. CDR3 in amino acids: CASSFFQGTGGYTL. DNA of the CDR3: TGTGCCAGCAGTTTTTTTCAGGGGACGGGGGGCTACACCCTC.

The V call is TRBV5-5, the J call TRBJ2-2, with 11 bases aligning to TRBD2. Germline V gene lookup returns CDR1 SGHKS and CDR2 YYEKEE (reference sequence). This CDR3 is built from 16 residues. V lost 5 bases and J lost 7; bases outside the gene matches: 10. CDR3 protein: CASRKLAGALNGELFF. The CDR3 DNA reads as TGTGCCAGCAGGAAACTAGCGGGGGCTTTGAACGGGGAGCTGTTTTTT. Full variable domain (outside the CDR3, taken from reference TRBV5-5 and TRBJ2-2): DAGVTQSPTHLIKTRGQQVTLRCSPISGHKSVSWYQQVLGQGPQFIFQYYEKEERGRGNFPDRFSARQFPNYSSELNVNALLLGDSALYLCASRKLAGALNGELFFGEGSRLTVL.

The sample holds a few counts of this clone. V and J are TRBV9 and TRBJ2-2, with 8 bases fitting TRBD1. Germline-derived CDR1 and CDR2 are SGDLS and YYNGEE. There are 15 residues in the CDR3. V gave up 7 bases and J gave up 0 bases; unmatched junction bases: 5. The CDR3 DNA sequence: TGTGCCAGCGGGCCAGGGGGCCCGAACACCGGGGAGCTGTTTTTT. Residues: CASGPGGPNTGELFF.

The chain recombines TRBV10-3 with TRBJ1-4; possible D gene TRBD1, 5 bases. In germline, CDR1 is ENHRY, CDR2 SYGVKD. This CDR3 has 13 residues. V was trimmed by 8 bases and J by 3 bases, leaving 10 bases between them. The DNA for the CDR3 is TGTGCCATCCGGGGGTCGGCTAATGAAAAACTGTTTTTT. Translated: CAIRGSANEKLFF.

The chain links TRBV4-2 to TRBJ1-1; perhaps TRBD1 as D (5 bases). Germline lookup yields CDR1 LGHNA and CDR2 YNFKEQ. V lost 2 bases and J 1 base, leaving 11 bases between the germline ends. The CDR3 sequence is 15 residues long. This CDR3 reads CASSQRFQGNTEAFF. CDR3 in DNA: TGTGCCAGCAGCCAACGGTTCCAGGGGAACACTGAAGCTTTCTTT.

This clone occurred once. This rearrangement joins TRBV15 to TRBJ2-2; TRBD1 or TRBD2 may be the D gene (5 bases each). The V and J ends lost 1 base and 4 bases respectively, with 10 bases between them. CDR1 LNHNV and CDR2 YYDKDF come from the germline V gene (reference sequence). The CDR3 has 15 amino acids. Written as DNA, the CDR3 is TGTGCCACCAGCAGAGGAGGGGAGAGCACCGGGGAGCTGTTTTTT. Translation gives CATSRGGESTGELFF.

This clone has a handful of counts. The chain links TRBV28 to TRBJ1-4; D remains unclear. The germline CDR1 and CDR2 sequences are MDHEN and SYDVKM. V dropped 3 bases and J dropped 5 bases, with 13 bases sitting between them. CDR3 length: 15 residues. The CDR3 sequence is CASSFTGGKNEKLFF. CDR3 coding DNA: TGTGCCAGCAGTTTCACGGGTGGGAAAAATGAAAAACTGTTTTTT.

The genes are TRBV9 and TRBJ2-3; 9 positions agree with TRBD2. The CDR3 length is 15 residues. The germline V gene has CDR1 SGDLS and CDR2 YYNGEE. Germline trimming cut 1 base from V and 7 bases from J; bases unmatched to any gene: 7. In DNA, the CDR3 is TGTGCCAGCAGCGTACTGGCGGGGGGGCGAAATACGCAGTATTTT. Translation gives CASSVLAGGRNTQYF.

The CDR3: CAIRPDGNTEAFF. In nucleotides, the CDR3 is TGTGCCATCAGACCGGACGGGAACACTGAAGCTTTCTTT. This chain links TRBV10-3 with TRBJ1-1, with no clear D. V was cut by 6 bases and J by 1 base, with 9 bases left in between. The CDR3 contains 13 residues. Germline CDR1 and CDR2: ENHRY and SYGVKD.

The rearrangement links TRBV5-5 to TRBJ1-4; TRBD1 aligns across 8 bases. The CDR3 sequence is 14 residues long. V shed 0 bases and J 5 bases; nucleotides not matched to a gene: 0. Germline CDR1 is SGHKS and CDR2 is YYEKEE (reference sequence). The CDR3 nucleotides read TGTGCCAGCAGCTTGGGGACAGGGAATGAAAAACTGTTTTTT. Its protein product is CASSLGTGNEKLFF. Full variable domain (missing parts from reference TRBV5-5 and TRBJ1-4): DAGVTQSPTHLIKTRGQQVTLRCSPISGHKSVSWYQQVLGQGPQFIFQYYEKEERGRGNFPDRFSARQFPNYSSELNVNALLLGDSALYLCASSLGTGNEKLFFGSGTQLSVL.

The V gene is TRBV30, the J gene TRBJ2-3; no reliable D call. The CDR3 has 12 amino acids. Trimming left V 2 bases short and J 4 bases short, with 7 bases between. Germline V lookup: CDR1 GTSNPN, CDR2 SVGIG (reference sequence). The CDR3 DNA is TGTGCCTGGAGTATTACAGCAGATACGCAGTATTTT. Amino acid sequence: CAWSITADTQYF.

CDR3 DNA sequence: TGTGCCAGCAGCCGAGAAGGTAGGCAGTTCTTC. It yields the protein CASSREGRQFF. The rearrangement links TRBV5-4 to TRBJ2-1; D unresolved. CDR1 is SGHNT, CDR2 YYREEE, per germline (reference sequence). Trimming took off 4 bases at V and 12 bases at J, with 11 bases between the two ends. The CDR3 loop spans 11 amino acids. Based on the CDR3 plus reference TRBV5-4 and TRBJ2-1, the full variable domain is ETGVTQSPTHLIKTRGQQVTLRCSSQSGHNTVSWYQQALGQGPQFIFQYYREEENGRGNFPPRFSGLQFPNYSSELNVNALELDDSALYLCASSREGRQFFGPGTRLTVL.

The chain couples TRBV18 to TRBJ2-3; TRBD2 matches at 10 bases. The ends lost 3 bases at V and 3 bases at J; junction bases unmatched: 6. Germline assignment: CDR1 KGHSH and CDR2 LQKENI. There are 16 residues in the CDR3. The CDR3 bases are TGTGCCAGCTCACCTCCGGGACTAGCGTTGACAGATACGCAGTATTTT. It translates to CASSPPGLALTDTQYF.

A single count supports this clone. CDR3 bases: TGTGCCAGCAGCACGACTAGCATATCCTACGAGCAGTACTTC. The encoded protein is CASSTTSISYEQYF. V usage is TRBV5-6 and J usage is TRBJ2-7; 7 nucleotides line up with TRBD2. Germline assignment: CDR1 SGHDT and CDR2 YYEEEE. V lost 4 bases to trimming and J lost 1 base; unmatched junction nucleotides: 5. The CDR3 runs to 14 residues.

This clone was seen a single time. V gene TRBV5-4 combines with J gene TRBJ1-2, with 9 nucleotides matching TRBD1. Germline-derived CDR1 and CDR2 are SGHNT and YYREEE (reference sequence). V trimming: 3 bases; J trimming: 6 bases; junction bases outside the gene matches: 9. The CDR3 extends over 15 amino acids. In DNA, the CDR3 is TGTGCCAGCAGCTCTCCGGGACAGGGTGACCATGGCTACACCTTC. The encoded protein is CASSSPGQGDHGYTF.

The chain links TRBV27 to TRBJ1-6, with 9 bases identical to TRBD1. In germline, CDR1 is MNHEY, CDR2 SMNVEV (reference sequence). The V and J ends lost 7 bases and 5 bases, in that order; junction bases with no gene match: 6. The CDR3 contains 15 residues. The CDR3 region has the DNA TGTGCCAGCACCGTTACAGGGGGCGATAATTCACCCCTCCACTTT. This gives the protein CASTVTGGDNSPLHF.

The chain combines TRBV27 with TRBJ2-7; D might be TRBD2 (6 bases). The CDR3 extends over 14 amino acids. Germline assignment: CDR1 MNHEY and CDR2 SMNVEV (reference sequence). V was clipped by 3 bases and J by 2 bases, with 11 bases between them. The CDR3 is CASSLGRDTYEQYF. The CDR3 DNA sequence: TGTGCCAGCAGTTTGGGGCGGGATACCTACGAGCAGTACTTC.

This clone was observed a few times. This rearrangement joins TRBV18 to TRBJ1-1; D unresolved. The CDR3 covers 12 residues. V was clipped by 5 bases and J by 7 bases, with 11 bases between them. Germline-derived CDR1 and CDR2 are KGHSH and LQKENI. CDR3 loop: CASSVGEGEAFF. The CDR3 DNA is TGTGCCAGCTCAGTGGGAGAGGGTGAAGCTTTCTTT.

CDR3 in DNA: TGTGCCAGCAGCAGGATCTCTGGGGCTTTCTTT. Its protein product is CASSRISGAFF. The chain carries TRBV28 and TRBJ1-1, with D uncertain. Looked up from germline, CDR1 is MDHEN and CDR2 is SYDVKM. The CDR3 consists of 11 residues. V dropped 6 bases and J dropped 11 bases, with 13 bases sitting between them. The whole variable domain, filled in from reference TRBV28 and TRBJ1-1, reads DVKVTQSSRYLVKRTGEKVFLECVQDMDHENMFWYRQDPGLGLRLIYFSYDVKMKEKGDIPEGYSVSREKKERFSLILESASTNQTSMYLCASSRISGAFFGQGTRLTVV.